This TCR beta chain emerged from a study of cytotoxic CD8 clonotypes in ibrutinib-treated CLL. Study details: Treatment had run for a median approximately twelve months, range 6 to 36, when response samples were taken. An average of 255,043 productive templates and around 100,000 productive rearrangements was obtained per sample.

V trimming: 10 bases; J trimming: 4 bases; junction bases outside the gene matches: 11. The CDR3 totals 15 residues. CDR1 is ENHRY, CDR2 SYGVKD, per germline. Depth targeted 1 in 200,000 to 1 in 1 million T cells, averaging roughly 9.7x coverage per clonotype. Measured with immunoSEQ multiplex PCR; TCRdb has only the in-frame clones, and not every one. The data contain 80,000 to 95,000 clones, around 79% of them singletons. The chain employs TRBV10-3 and TRBJ1-3, with 9 positions matching TRBD1. The origin of this receptor is a human donor with chronic lymphocytic leukemia. Sequences were derived from PBMCs, sampled after 12 months of ibrutinib treatment. CDR3 in DNA: TGTGCCACCGACCGGGACAGGGATGCCGGAAACACCATATATTTT. Encoded protein: CATDRDRDAGNTIYF.